These 5 T cell receptor beta chains were sequenced from one sample in a study of T cells in Graves' hyperthyroidism and ophthalmopathy. TCR beta CDR3 region amplification was performed from RNA transcripts. RT-PCR in the first round (using the HTBI primer set) targeted the TCR CDR3. From the multiplex PCR reads, TCRdb called clonotypes with MiXCR, one entry per CDR3 protein. The data contain under 350,000 distinct CDR3 sequences, 21% of them singletons. Sequenced: blood. The receptors originated from a woman between 45 and 60 years old with Graves' hyperthyroidism.

This clonotype appeared many times. The chain employs TRBV10-3 and TRBJ2-7; D is ambiguous. Trimming stripped 3 bases from V and 0 bases from J, with 12 bases between. The CDR3 runs 15 residues. CDR1 is ENHRY and CDR2 is SYGVKD in the germline V gene. The CDR3 protein is CAISDPGRSSYEQYF. The CDR3 bases are TGTGCCATCAGTGACCCTGGACGGAGCTCCTACGAGCAGTACTTC.

The chain combines TRBV7-9 with TRBJ2-3; 9 bases align to TRBD1. Germline CDR1 is SEHNR and CDR2 is FQNEAQ (reference sequence). The CDR3 spans 15 residues. V lost 5 bases and J lost 2; bases outside the gene matches: 5. The CDR3 DNA reads as TGTGCCAGCAGCCCAACAGGGGGCCCCACAGATACGCAGTATTTT. It encodes CASSPTGGPTDTQYF.

The chain has TRBV19 and TRBJ1-5; 7 bases agree with TRBD1. From germline, CDR1 is LNHDA and CDR2 SQIVND (reference sequence). The CDR3 has 13 amino acids. J was trimmed by 5 bases and V by 5 bases; bases with no gene match: 3. The CDR3 coding sequence is TGTGCCAGTAGTCCACAGGGGTATCAGCCCCAGCATTTT. This sequence encodes CASSPQGYQPQHF.

This clonotype was recorded many times. The chain carries TRBV20-1 and TRBJ2-5, with D maybe TRBD2 (6 bases). The CDR3 runs 12 residues. The V end lost 5 bases, the J end lost 5 bases, and 12 bases lay between the germline ends. Germline CDR1 and CDR2: DFQATT and SNEGSKA (reference sequence). Here the CDR3 reads CSASRRVETQYF. Written as DNA, the CDR3 is TGCAGTGCTTCCCGGAGGGTGGAGACCCAGTACTTC.

This clonotype was found once. The V gene is TRBV12-3 or TRBV12-4, the J gene TRBJ1-6, with TRBD1 identical over 8 bases. The CDR3 runs to 17 residues. With 5 bases clipped from V and 7 bases from J, the junction kept 13 bases outside the gene matches. CDR3 amino acids: CASSPDRVGRSNSPLHF. CDR3 bases: TGTGCCAGCAGTCCGGACAGGGTGGGAAGGTCCAATTCACCCCTCCACTTT.